A selection of T cell receptor beta chains follows, all from one sample in a study of blood T cell repertoires in COVID-19. The repertoire was sequenced with immunoSEQ multiplex PCR; TCRdb's copy has only in-frame clones and lacks some. Here the sample spans 150,000 or so clones, around 80% being singletons. Sequenced input: peripheral blood. These receptors all come from a human donor with acute or convalescent COVID-19. The donor label of this sample is uncertain. CDR3s include the opening cysteine and the closing phenylalanine or tryptophan. Each record gives: J gene, D gene, V gene, clone size, CDR3 protein, CDR3 DNA. A D gene is named only where the DNA matches it firmly. Clone size is stated in some rows and not others, as once, few, many or a class when expanded.

j_gene: TRBJ1-6
d_gene: -
v_gene: TRBV5-1
abundance: many
CDR3aa: CASSLQGFTDSPLHF
CDR3nt: TGCGCCAGCAGCTTACAGGGTTTTACCGATTCACCCCTCCACTTT

j_gene: TRBJ2-5
d_gene: -
v_gene: TRBV12-3/TRBV12-4
abundance: -
CDR3aa: CASSFAETQYF
CDR3nt: TGTGCCAGCAGTTTCGCGGAGACCCAGTACTTC

j_gene: TRBJ2-7
d_gene: -
v_gene: TRBV6-5
abundance: -
CDR3aa: CASSPTATSYEQYF
CDR3nt: TGTGCCAGCAGCCCGACAGCAACTTCCTACGAGCAGTACTTC

j_gene: TRBJ1-3
d_gene: TRBD1
v_gene: TRBV6-6
abundance: -
CDR3aa: CASSGTGSGNTIYF
CDR3nt: TGTGCCAGCAGCGGGACAGGCTCTGGAAACACCATATATTTT

j_gene: TRBJ1-2
d_gene: -
v_gene: TRBV5-4
abundance: -
CDR3aa: CASSLGQGADYGYTF
CDR3nt: TGTGCCAGCAGCTTGGGGCAGGGCGCGGACTATGGCTACACCTTC

j_gene: TRBJ1-1
d_gene: -
v_gene: TRBV19
abundance: -
CDR3aa: CASRRTNFMNTEAFF
CDR3nt: TGTGCCAGTAGGCGGACAAACTTCATGAACACTGAAGCTTTCTTT

j_gene: TRBJ2-7
d_gene: -
v_gene: TRBV7-2
abundance: -
CDR3aa: CASSFGGVYEQYF
CDR3nt: TGTGCCAGCAGCTTTGGCGGGGTTTACGAGCAGTACTTC

j_gene: TRBJ2-7
d_gene: -
v_gene: TRBV11-3
abundance: -
CDR3aa: CASSLGQDYEQYF
CDR3nt: TGTGCCAGCAGCTTGGGGCAGGACTACGAGCAGTACTTC

j_gene: TRBJ1-5
d_gene: -
v_gene: TRBV27
abundance: -
CDR3aa: CASSPIEGNQPQHF
CDR3nt: TGTGCCAGCAGCCCCATTGAGGGCAATCAGCCCCAGCATTTT

j_gene: TRBJ2-3
d_gene: -
v_gene: TRBV7-6
abundance: few
CDR3aa: CASRKLDSRSDTQYF
CDR3nt: TGTGCCAGCAGAAAACTAGACTCTAGGTCAGATACGCAGTATTTT

j_gene: TRBJ1-6
d_gene: TRBD1
v_gene: TRBV6-5
abundance: -
CDR3aa: CASSQQGFYNSPLHF
CDR3nt: TGTGCCAGCAGTCAACAGGGGTTCTACAATTCACCCCTCCACTTT

j_gene: TRBJ1-2
d_gene: TRBD1
v_gene: TRBV6-6
abundance: -
CDR3aa: CASSPRDSPHYGYGYTF
CDR3nt: TGTGCCAGCAGTCCCCGGGACAGTCCTCATTACGGCTATGGCTACACCTTC

j_gene: TRBJ1-5
d_gene: -
v_gene: TRBV3-1/TRBV3-2
abundance: -
CDR3aa: CASSQDPGFQHF
CDR3nt: TGTGCCAGCAGCCAAGATCCCGGGTTCCAGCATTTT

j_gene: TRBJ2-2
d_gene: TRBD1
v_gene: TRBV5-1
abundance: -
CDR3aa: CASSGGTGGTGELFF
CDR3nt: TGCGCCAGCAGCGGAGGGACAGGGGGCACCGGGGAGCTGTTTTTT

j_gene: TRBJ2-3
d_gene: -
v_gene: TRBV7-9
abundance: -
CDR3aa: CASSSVRQTTDTQYF
CDR3nt: TGTGCCAGCAGCTCCGTGCGCCAAACCACAGATACGCAGTATTTT

j_gene: TRBJ2-1
d_gene: -
v_gene: TRBV13
abundance: -
CDR3aa: CASSLGPNNEQFF
CDR3nt: TGTGCCAGCAGCTTAGGCCCAAACAATGAGCAGTTCTTC

j_gene: TRBJ2-3
d_gene: -
v_gene: TRBV5-8
abundance: -
CDR3aa: CASSLGQSPDTQYF
CDR3nt: TGTGCCAGCAGCCTTGGACAGTCGCCAGATACGCAGTATTTT

j_gene: TRBJ2-3
d_gene: -
v_gene: TRBV3-1/TRBV3-2
abundance: -
CDR3aa: CASSRQGTDTQYF
CDR3nt: TGTGCCAGCAGCCGACAAGGCACAGATACGCAGTATTTT

j_gene: TRBJ1-3
d_gene: -
v_gene: TRBV5-1
abundance: once
CDR3aa: CASSLRGSKGDSGNTIYF
CDR3nt: TGCGCCAGCAGCCTTCGCGGCTCCAAGGGGGACTCTGGAAACACCATATATTTT

j_gene: TRBJ1-6
d_gene: -
v_gene: TRBV9
abundance: -
CDR3aa: CASSVTQNNSPLHF
CDR3nt: TGTGCCAGCAGCGTAACACAGAATAATTCACCCCTCCACTTT

j_gene: TRBJ2-7
d_gene: -
v_gene: TRBV5-8
abundance: -
CDR3aa: CASSLGGSPYEQYF
CDR3nt: TGTGCCAGCAGCTTGGGGGGCAGCCCCTACGAGCAGTACTTC

j_gene: TRBJ1-2
d_gene: TRBD1
v_gene: TRBV29-1
abundance: -
CDR3aa: CSVEASTGAFGYTF
CDR3nt: TGCAGCGTTGAAGCGTCCACAGGGGCTTTTGGCTACACCTTC

j_gene: TRBJ2-7
d_gene: TRBD2
v_gene: TRBV3-1/TRBV3-2
abundance: -
CDR3aa: CASSHVAGGLYEQYF
CDR3nt: TGTGCCAGCAGCCATGTAGCGGGGGGCCTCTACGAGCAGTACTTC

j_gene: TRBJ1-1
d_gene: TRBD1
v_gene: TRBV6-2/TRBV6-3
abundance: -
CDR3aa: CASSYGPGQGASTEAFF
CDR3nt: TGTGCCAGCAGTTACGGGCCAGGACAGGGGGCGAGCACTGAAGCTTTCTTT

j_gene: TRBJ2-7
d_gene: TRBD2
v_gene: TRBV27
abundance: -
CDR3aa: CASSRRGAVTRPYEQYF
CDR3nt: TGTGCCAGCAGCAGGCGGGGGGCCGTAACCCGACCTTACGAGCAGTACTTC

j_gene: TRBJ2-2
d_gene: -
v_gene: TRBV7-9
abundance: once
CDR3aa: CASSLAGRRTGELFF
CDR3nt: TGTGCCAGCAGCTTAGCTGGTAGGCGGACCGGGGAGCTGTTTTTT

j_gene: TRBJ2-1
d_gene: -
v_gene: TRBV7-8
abundance: once
CDR3aa: CASSFQGHPSNEQFF
CDR3nt: TGTGCCAGCAGCTTTCAGGGTCATCCCTCCAATGAGCAGTTCTTC

j_gene: TRBJ1-4
d_gene: TRBD1
v_gene: TRBV5-1
abundance: -
CDR3aa: CASSSQTGGATNEKLFF
CDR3nt: TGCGCCAGCAGCTCGCAGACAGGGGGTGCCACTAATGAAAAACTGTTTTTT

j_gene: TRBJ2-7
d_gene: -
v_gene: TRBV20-1
abundance: -
CDR3aa: CSARNTARHNF
CDR3nt: TGCAGTGCTAGGAACACAGCCCGACACAACTTC

j_gene: TRBJ1-3
d_gene: -
v_gene: TRBV3-1/TRBV3-2
abundance: -
CDR3aa: CASSQESGTSGNTIYF
CDR3nt: TGTGCCAGCAGCCAAGAGAGCGGTACCTCTGGAAACACCATATATTTT

j_gene: TRBJ2-1
d_gene: -
v_gene: TRBV18
abundance: -
CDR3aa: CASSPPARGYNEQFF
CDR3nt: TGTGCCAGCTCACCACCTGCCAGGGGTTACAATGAGCAGTTCTTC

j_gene: TRBJ1-3
d_gene: -
v_gene: TRBV5-6
abundance: -
CDR3aa: CASSLGYSLSGNTIYF
CDR3nt: TGTGCCAGCAGCTTGGGGTACAGCCTCTCTGGAAACACCATATATTTT

j_gene: TRBJ1-1
d_gene: TRBD1
v_gene: TRBV3-1/TRBV3-2
abundance: -
CDR3aa: CASSPHRTGTTEAFF
CDR3nt: TGTGCCAGCAGCCCTCACCGGACAGGGACCACTGAAGCTTTCTTT

j_gene: TRBJ2-5
d_gene: TRBD2
v_gene: TRBV5-4
abundance: -
CDR3aa: CASSLVAGGEETQYF
CDR3nt: TGTGCCAGCAGCTTGGTAGCGGGGGGAGAAGAGACCCAGTACTTC

j_gene: TRBJ2-1
d_gene: TRBD1
v_gene: TRBV5-1
abundance: once
CDR3aa: CASSLVGGGEQFF
CDR3nt: TGCGCCAGCAGTTTGGTAGGGGGCGGTGAGCAGTTCTTC

j_gene: TRBJ2-4
d_gene: -
v_gene: TRBV4-3
abundance: -
CDR3aa: CASSQERRDIQYF
CDR3nt: TGCGCCAGCAGCCAAGAGAGGAGGGACATTCAGTACTTC

j_gene: TRBJ1-1
d_gene: -
v_gene: TRBV19
abundance: -
CDR3aa: CASSLRPGGRKSTEAFF
CDR3nt: TGTGCCAGTAGTCTCCGCCCGGGGGGGCGCAAAAGCACTGAAGCTTTCTTT

j_gene: TRBJ1-3
d_gene: -
v_gene: TRBV25-1
abundance: -
CDR3aa: CASTRDFGNTIYF
CDR3nt: TGTGCCAGCACCCGGGACTTCGGAAACACCATATATTTT